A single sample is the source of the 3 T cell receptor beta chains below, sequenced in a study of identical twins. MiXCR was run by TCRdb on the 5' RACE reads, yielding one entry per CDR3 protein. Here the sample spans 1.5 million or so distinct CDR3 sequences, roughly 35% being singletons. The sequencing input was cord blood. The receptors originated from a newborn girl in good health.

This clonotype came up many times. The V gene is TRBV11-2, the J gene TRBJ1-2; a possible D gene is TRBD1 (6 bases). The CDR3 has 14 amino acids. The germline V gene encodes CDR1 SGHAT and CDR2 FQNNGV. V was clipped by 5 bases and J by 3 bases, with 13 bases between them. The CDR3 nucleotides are TGTGCCAGCAGCCTCGGGGGCGGTTACTATGGCTACACCTTC. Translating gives CASSLGGGYYGYTF.

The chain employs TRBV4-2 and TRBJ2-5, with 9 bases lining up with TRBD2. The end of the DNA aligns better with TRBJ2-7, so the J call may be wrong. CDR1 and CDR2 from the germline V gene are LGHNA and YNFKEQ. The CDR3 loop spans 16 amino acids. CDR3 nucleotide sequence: TGTGCCAGCAGCCAAGATCCCCGCGGGAGGGCCGTCGAGCAGTACTTC. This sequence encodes CASSQDPRGRAVEQYF.

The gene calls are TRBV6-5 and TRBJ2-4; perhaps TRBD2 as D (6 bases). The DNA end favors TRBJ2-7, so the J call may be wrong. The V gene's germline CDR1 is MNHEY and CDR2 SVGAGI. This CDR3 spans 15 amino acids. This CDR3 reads CASSYRAGHRDEQYF. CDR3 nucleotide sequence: TGTGCCAGCAGTTACCGAGCGGGTCATCGGGACGAGCAGTACTTC.